This T cell receptor beta chain is from a study of T cell repertoires in cytomegalovirus infection. Study context: The public TCR beta signatures pointed to both CMV infection and matching HLA type. Study-wide points: Dominating the ex vivo response were HLA-C-restricted CMV-specific TCR beta clonotypes. Cumulative public TCR beta family frequency identified CMV carriers with the relevant HLA.

TCRdb recomputed calls from the reads with MiXCR, one row per CDR3 protein. Of 290,000 or so distinct CDR3 sequences listed, roughly 9.3% are singletons. This clonotype was seen repeatedly, ten times or more. Its antigen is unknown. Germline V gives CDR1 SGHDN, CDR2 FVKESK. After removal of 4 bases from V and 3 bases from J, the junction contained 13 bases not matched to a gene. The CDR3 sequence is 17 residues long. The genes are TRBV14 and TRBJ1-1, with 8 bases that match TRBD1. The sample taken for sequencing was PBMCs. This receptor was taken from a human donor in good health (CMV status not recorded). Some clones in this sample may be carry-over from other donors' samples. The CDR3, as DNA: TGTGCCAGCAGCCGCAGTCCCGGACAGGGCTGGGACACTGAAGCTTTCTTT. Its protein is CASSRSPGQGWDTEAFF.